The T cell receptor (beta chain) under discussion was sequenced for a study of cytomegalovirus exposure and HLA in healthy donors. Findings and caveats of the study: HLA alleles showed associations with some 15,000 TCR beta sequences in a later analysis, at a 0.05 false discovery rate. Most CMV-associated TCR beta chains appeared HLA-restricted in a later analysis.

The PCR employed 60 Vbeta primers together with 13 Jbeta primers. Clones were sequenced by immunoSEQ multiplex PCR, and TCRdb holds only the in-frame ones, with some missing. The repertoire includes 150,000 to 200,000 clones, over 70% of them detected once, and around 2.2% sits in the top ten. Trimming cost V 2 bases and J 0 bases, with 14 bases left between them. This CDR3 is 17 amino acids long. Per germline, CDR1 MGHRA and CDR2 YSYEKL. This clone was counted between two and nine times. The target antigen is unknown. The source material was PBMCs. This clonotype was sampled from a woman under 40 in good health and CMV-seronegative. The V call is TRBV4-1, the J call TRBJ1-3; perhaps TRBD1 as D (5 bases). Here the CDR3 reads CASSQNSRADSGNTIYF. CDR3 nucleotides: TGCGCCAGCAGCCAAAATAGCAGGGCCGACTCTGGAAACACCATATATTTT.